Each of the 24 T cell receptor beta chains below was sequenced from the same sample in a study of human T cells and chemical hapten exposure. TCRdb called the RACE reads again in MiXCR, with one record for every CDR3 protein. The repertoire holds about 68,000 distinct CDR3 sequences, with roughly 9.8% as singletons. Indicated time point: pre-sensitization, week 0. The treatment is: therapeutic diphenylcyclopropenone sensitization with weekly scalp DPC. The material was whole blood, obtained in connection with sensitization to the hapten diphenylcyclopropenone (DPC). The source of these receptors is a woman in her fifties or sixties with alopecia areata. Some clones in this sample may be carry-over from other donors' samples.

In this sample, this clonotype turned up many times. The chain has TRBV7-9 and TRBJ1-1; tentatively, D is TRBD1 (6 bases). The CDR3 spans 12 residues. CDR1 is SEHNR and CDR2 is FQNEAQ in the germline V gene (reference sequence). V lost 4 bases to trimming and J lost 7 bases, with 10 bases between them. The CDR3 DNA is TGTGCCAGCAGCTCAGGACAGCTTGAAGCTTTCTTT. The encoded protein is CASSSGQLEAFF. Looking up the rest from reference TRBV7-9 and TRBJ1-1 gives the full variable domain: DTGVSQNPRHKITKRGQNVTFRCDPISEHNRLYWYRQTLGQGPEFLTYFQNEAQLEKSRLLSDRFSAERPKGSFSTLEIQRTEQGDSAMYLCASSSGQLEAFFGQGTRLTVV.

Of note for this clonotype: A read error may explain this, as a much larger clone is one base away. V usage is TRBV10-3 and J usage is TRBJ2-1; TRBD1 matches 8 bases. CDR1 is ENHRY, CDR2 SYGVKD, per germline. This CDR3 comprises 12 residues. The CDR3 here is CANRTGHGEQCF. The CDR3 DNA is TGTGCCAACCGGACAGGGCACGGTGAGCAGTGCTTC.

This clonotype was recorded a few times. This chain joins TRBV18 and TRBJ1-4; the D gene is possibly TRBD1 (5 bases). The V and J ends lost 5 bases and 6 bases respectively, with 16 bases between them. The CDR3 spans 15 residues. Germline CDR1 reads KGHSH; CDR2 reads LQKENI. The chain's CDR3 is CASSNTGTSDEKLFF. The CDR3 DNA reads as TGTGCCAGCTCAAATACCGGGACGAGTGATGAAAAACTGTTTTTT.

The J gene is TRBJ2-7, the V gene TRBV12-3 or TRBV12-4; 8 nucleotides match TRBD1. V lost 5 bases, J lost 4 bases, and 13 bases stayed unmatched. This CDR3 has 16 residues. The CDR3 protein is CASSRTQGATGYEQYF. CDR3 in DNA: TGTGCCAGCAGTAGGACTCAGGGGGCGACAGGGTACGAGCAGTACTTC.

This clonotype was observed a handful of times. This chain uses TRBV15 with TRBJ2-1; D not certain. This CDR3 contains 13 residues. Between the trimmed V and J ends, which lost 1 base and 4 bases, there was a span of 5 bases. The germline V gene encodes CDR1 LNHNV and CDR2 YYDKDF (reference sequence). The CDR3 protein is CATSRAGYNEQFF. CDR3 DNA sequence: TGTGCCACCAGCAGAGCCGGATACAATGAGCAGTTCTTC.

This clonotype has ten or more counts. The chain couples TRBV15 to TRBJ1-1; TRBD1 aligns across 7 bases. The J segment lost 5 bases and the V segment lost 3 bases, leaving 9 bases of the junction unmatched. The CDR3 length is 15 residues. The germline gives CDR1 LNHNV, CDR2 YYDKDF (reference sequence). In DNA form, the CDR3 reads TGTGCCACCAGCAGCGGTCGACAGGGAGGGACTGAAGCTTTCTTT. Translating it yields CATSSGRQGGTEAFF.

The chain is built from TRBV5-4 and TRBJ1-1; 12 bases are shared with TRBD1. From germline, CDR1 is SGHNT and CDR2 YYREEE (reference sequence). This CDR3 has 16 residues. J gave up 0 bases and V 4 bases, and 4 bases lay outside the gene matches. The CDR3 DNA reads TGTGCCAGCAGCGGGGACAGGGGGCGAATGAACACTGAAGCTTTCTTT. Translation gives CASSGDRGRMNTEAFF.

This clonotype was found a few times. The chain links TRBV2 to TRBJ2-1; D ambiguous. Germline values: CDR1 SNHLY, CDR2 FYNNEI. The CDR3 sequence is 15 residues long. The V end was cut by 6 bases, the J end by 5 bases, with 17 bases between. The CDR3 DNA reads TGTGCCAGCAGGATACCTGTCAGCATTGACAATGAGCAGTTCTTC. It is translated as CASRIPVSIDNEQFF.

This clonotype turned up a few times. This chain links TRBV7-6 with TRBJ2-2; TRBD1 is a possible D gene (5 bases). The V end was cut by 2 bases, the J end by 4 bases, with 14 bases between. In germline, CDR1 is SGHVS, CDR2 FNYEAQ. This CDR3 comprises 16 residues. The CDR3 nucleotides read TGTGCCAGCAGCTTAAAGGAGCCCAGGGCCACCGGGGAGCTGTTTTTT. Translated, it gives CASSLKEPRATGELFF.

This clonotype has just a few counts. This chain uses TRBV29-1 with TRBJ2-3, with a tentative D call TRBD1 (6 bases). Trimming shortened V by 3 bases and J by 5 bases, and 30 bases separated the two germline ends. Germline-derived CDR1 and CDR2 are SQVTM and ANQGSEA. The CDR3 runs 19 residues. CDR3 region: CSVDHRDTKLRRAVDTQYF. CDR3 nucleotide sequence: TGCAGCGTTGATCATCGGGACACGAAATTGAGAAGAGCGGTAGATACGCAGTATTTT.

The chain recombines TRBV9 with TRBJ2-1, with D hard to call. Between the trimmed V and J ends, which lost 3 bases and 0 bases, there was a span of 7 bases. Germline V gene sequence: CDR1 SGDLS, CDR2 YYNGEE. The CDR3 length is 14 residues. The CDR3 DNA reads TGTGCCAGCAGCGCGACAATCTCCTACAATGAGCAGTTCTTC. Translation gives CASSATISYNEQFF.

This clonotype was picked up a small number of times. V and J are TRBV9 and TRBJ1-1, with D hard to call. Trimming stripped 4 bases from V and 3 bases from J, with 10 bases between. The CDR3 totals 13 residues. Germline V gene sequence: CDR1 SGDLS, CDR2 YYNGEE. This CDR3 is CASSPGDYTEAFF. The CDR3 DNA follows: TGTGCCAGCAGCCCCGGCGATTACACTGAAGCTTTCTTT.

This clonotype came up a few times. The V call is TRBV2, the J call TRBJ1-5; tentative D call: TRBD1 (5 bases). V shed 5 bases and J shed 11 bases, with 19 bases lying between them. Germline V lookup: CDR1 SNHLY, CDR2 FYNNEI. The CDR3 is 14 residues long. The CDR3 DNA sequence: TGTGCCAGCAGTTTAAGGAAGGGGTCTAGCACCCAGCATTTT. This gives the protein CASSLRKGSSTQHF.

The gene calls are TRBV25-1 and TRBJ1-1; 7 bases match TRBD1. The germline V gene encodes CDR1 MGHDK and CDR2 SYGVNS. V shed 7 bases and J 1 base; nucleotides not matched to a gene: 0. The CDR3 loop spans 12 amino acids. CDR3 bases: TGTGCCAGCAAGGGGGCGAACACTGAAGCTTTCTTT. Translation gives CASKGANTEAFF.

This clonotype was seen more than once but under ten times. The chain recombines TRBV29-1 with TRBJ2-4; D unclear. Germline V gene data show CDR1 as SQVTM and CDR2 as ANQGSEA. This CDR3 has 12 residues. Trimming shortened V by 6 bases and J by 6 bases, and 12 bases separated the two germline ends. CDR3 coding DNA: TGCAGCGTGGCCCAGGACGGAAACATTCAGTACTTC. It specifies CSVAQDGNIQYF.

This clonotype was picked up many times. The V and J genes are TRBV11-2 and TRBJ2-5, with 9 bases that match TRBD2. Germline values: CDR1 SGHAT, CDR2 FQNNGV. The CDR3 is made up of 15 amino acids. V shed 7 bases, J shed 1 base, and the junction held 7 bases outside the gene matches. CDR3 DNA sequence: TGTGCCAGCACCTATAGCGGGAGCCTCCAAGAGACCCAGTACTTC. Its translation: CASTYSGSLQETQYF.

This chain joins TRBV7-2 and TRBJ2-7; D possibly corresponds to TRBD2 (6 bases). The CDR3 contains 14 residues. Per germline, CDR1 SGHTA and CDR2 FQGNSA. Trimming pared 2 bases from V and 3 bases from J, leaving 11 bases between. The CDR3 DNA follows: TGTGCCAGCAGCTTATCGCGGGATCTCTACGAGCAGTACTTC. Its translation is CASSLSRDLYEQYF.

This clonotype appeared once. The CDR3 protein is CASSLESEDTGELFF. DNA of the CDR3: TGCGCCAGCAGCTTGGAGAGCGAGGACACCGGGGAGCTGTTTTTT. The chain recombines TRBV5-1 with TRBJ2-2; D unresolved. Trimming removed 0 bases at V and 3 bases at J, with 9 bases between. Germline CDR1 reads SGHRS; CDR2 reads YFSETQ. The CDR3 consists of 15 residues.

This clonotype was picked up many times. The chain combines TRBV11-3 with TRBJ2-2; 7 bases agree with TRBD2. The CDR3 covers 14 residues. The V and J ends lost 6 bases and 5 bases, in that order; junction bases with no gene match: 6. The germline gives CDR1 SGHNT, CDR2 YENEEA. CDR3 DNA: TGTGCCAGCAGACCAAGCGGGGTAACCGGGGAGCTGTTTTTT. This sequence encodes CASRPSGVTGELFF.

Concerning this clonotype itself: A much larger clone lies a single base off, so this may be a read error. Because the CDR3 is missing its conserved closing phenylalanine or tryptophan, this is likely a read error. CDR3 amino acids: CASSSEGLTDTQYS. The CDR3 DNA reads as TGTGCCAGCAGCTCAGAGGGCCTAACAGATACGCAGTATTCT. The rearrangement joins TRBV7-2 to TRBJ2-3; maybe TRBD2 (5 bases). Germline values: CDR1 SGHTA, CDR2 FQGNSA. The CDR3 runs 14 residues. V lost 4 bases, J lost 3 bases, and 11 bases lay in between.

Many counts were recorded for this clonotype. The CDR3 region is CASSHQNTEAFF. In DNA, the CDR3 is TGTGCCAGCAGCCACCAGAACACTGAAGCTTTCTTT. This chain uses TRBV6-6 with TRBJ1-1; D is unresolved. The CDR3 sequence is 12 residues long. Germline V gives CDR1 MNHNY, CDR2 SVGAGI (reference sequence). Trimming took 6 bases from V and 1 from J, leaving 6 bases between them.

This clonotype was counted ten times or more. The V and J genes are TRBV29-1 and TRBJ1-2, with TRBD1 matching 8 bases. The CDR3 runs 14 residues. The V segment lost 0 bases and the J segment 4 bases; nucleotides outside the gene matches: 4. CDR1 and CDR2 from the germline V gene are SQVTM and ANQGSEA. CDR3 nucleotide sequence: TGCAGCGTTGAAGAGTGGACAGGGACCTATGGCTACACCTTC. The encoded protein is CSVEEWTGTYGYTF.

V usage is TRBV14 and J usage is TRBJ1-4; D unclear. Trimming cost V 4 bases and J 0 bases, with 12 bases left between them. From germline, CDR1 is SGHDN and CDR2 FVKESK. This CDR3 comprises 16 residues. The CDR3 coding sequence is TGTGCCAGCAGCCCCGGATTCCTTGCAACTAATGAAAAACTGTTTTTT. Encoded protein: CASSPGFLATNEKLFF. Drawing the rest from reference TRBV14 and TRBJ1-4, the complete variable domain is EAGVTQFPSHSVIEKGQTVTLRCDPISGHDNLYWYRRVMGKEIKFLLHFVKESKQDESGMPNNRFLAERTGGTYSTLKVQPAELEDSGVYFCASSPGFLATNEKLFFGSGTQLSVL.

This clonotype was seen repeatedly, ten times or more. This sequence joins TRBV7-6 and TRBJ2-2; TRBD1 agrees at 7 bases. The CDR3 loop spans 15 amino acids. Per the germline V gene, CDR1 is SGHVS and CDR2 is FNYEAQ. Germline trimming cut 5 bases from V and 4 bases from J; bases unmatched to any gene: 7. In nucleotides, the CDR3 is TGTGCCAGCAGCCCGATTGACAGGGTCACCGGGGAGCTGTTTTTT. It encodes CASSPIDRVTGELFF.